Sequencing of this T cell receptor (beta chain) was carried out in a study of cytomegalovirus exposure and HLA in healthy donors. Study observations and caveats: Whilst most TCR sequences proved rare, a subset of public TCRs occurred across many donors. Using the classifier, cytomegalovirus status was reportedly diagnosed with high specificity and sensitivity.

Assay: immunoSEQ multiplex PCR; the TCRdb copy retains only in-frame clones and omits some. The sample has 250,000 to 400,000 clones; roughly 87% are singletons. Germline CDR1 and CDR2: SNHLY and FYNNEI. This CDR3 comprises 11 residues. Trimming cost V 8 bases and J 4 bases, with 8 bases left between them. Points on this clone: Its antigen remains unidentified.

The sample comprised PBMCs. This receptor was taken from a woman aged 25 to 39 in good health and CMV-seropositive. The V gene is TRBV2, the J gene TRBJ1-1; possible D gene TRBD1, 5 bases. CDR3 nucleotide sequence: TGTGCCAGCCAGGGAACCACTGAAGCTTTCTTT. As protein: CASQGTTEAFF.